Listed here is a single T cell receptor (beta chain). With 1 base clipped from V and 4 bases from J, the junction kept 6 bases outside the gene matches. The CDR3 runs 17 residues. Germline assignment: CDR1 LGHDT and CDR2 YNNKEL (reference sequence). Data came from immunoSEQ multiplex PCR; TCRdb stores just in-frame clones and leaves some out. The sample consists of fewer than 90,000 clones, 80% of them appearing once. This entry belongs to a study of blood T cell repertoires in COVID-19. The rearrangement uses TRBV3-1 (or the pseudogene TRBV3-2) and TRBJ2-3; TRBD2 agrees at 12 bases. Sequencing used peripheral blood. The TCR was taken from an elderly woman with acute or convalescent COVID-19. The CDR3 region has the DNA TGTGCCAGCAGCCAAGCCCGACTAGCGGGAGATCCAGATACGCAGTATTTT. It yields the protein CASSQARLAGDPDTQYF.